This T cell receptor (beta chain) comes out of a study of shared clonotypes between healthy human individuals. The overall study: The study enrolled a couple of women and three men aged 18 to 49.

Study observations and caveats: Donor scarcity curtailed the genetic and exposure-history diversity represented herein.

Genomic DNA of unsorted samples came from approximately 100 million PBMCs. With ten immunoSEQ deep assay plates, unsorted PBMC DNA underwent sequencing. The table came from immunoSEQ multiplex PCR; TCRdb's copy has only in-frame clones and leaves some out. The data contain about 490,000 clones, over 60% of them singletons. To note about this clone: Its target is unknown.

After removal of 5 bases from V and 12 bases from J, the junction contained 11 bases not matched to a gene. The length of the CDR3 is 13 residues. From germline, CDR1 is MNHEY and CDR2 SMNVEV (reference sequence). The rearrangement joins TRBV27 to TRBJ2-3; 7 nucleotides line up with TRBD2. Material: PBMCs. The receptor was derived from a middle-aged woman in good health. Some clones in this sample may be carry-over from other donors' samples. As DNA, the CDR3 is TGTGCCAGCAGTCCCCGACCGGCGGGAGCCCAGTATTTT. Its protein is CASSPRPAGAQYF.